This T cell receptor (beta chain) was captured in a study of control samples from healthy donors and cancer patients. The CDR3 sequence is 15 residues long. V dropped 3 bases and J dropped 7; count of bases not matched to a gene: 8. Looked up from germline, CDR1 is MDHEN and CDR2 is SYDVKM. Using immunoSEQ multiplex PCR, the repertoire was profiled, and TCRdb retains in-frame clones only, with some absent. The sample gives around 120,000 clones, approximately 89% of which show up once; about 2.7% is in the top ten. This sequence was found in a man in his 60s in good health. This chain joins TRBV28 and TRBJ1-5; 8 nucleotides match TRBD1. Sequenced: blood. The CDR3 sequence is CASSFAGGREQPQHF. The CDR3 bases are TGTGCCAGCAGTTTTGCAGGGGGCAGGGAGCAGCCCCAGCATTTT.